This section outlines one T cell receptor beta chain sequence together with its context. Random-hexamer reverse transcription was applied to about 0.5 to 1 ug RNA. Coverage of TCR beta CDR3 amplification by immunoSEQ multiplex PCR extended to 54 Vbeta and 13 Jbeta. TCRdb ran MiXCR on the immunoSEQ multiplex PCR reads and lists one entry per CDR3 protein. The sample holds 250,000 to 300,000 distinct CDR3 sequences, 80% to 90% seen once. The study sequenced TCR beta in blood CD8+ and CD4+ T cells. CD8+ and CD4+ T cells were negatively isolated; TEMRA cells were FACS-enriched. The sample belongs to a study of CD8 T cells in Susac syndrome. Trimming left V 6 bases short and J 6 bases short, with 9 bases between. CDR1 is MNHEY and CDR2 is SMNVEV in the germline V gene (reference sequence). The CDR3 loop spans 11 amino acids.

The material sequenced was CD8+ T cells from PBMCs. The TCR was taken from a human donor with multiple sclerosis. The chain is built from TRBV27 and TRBJ2-7, with D unresolved. CDR3 protein: CASSTAGEQYF. CDR3 DNA: TGTGCCAGCAGCACGGCCGGCGAGCAGTACTTC.